This TCR beta chain was sequenced during a study of blood T cell repertoires in COVID-19. Study at large: Acute-phase and convalescent COVID-19 samples originated in the United States, Italy and Spain. Sample material is recorded as cDNA or gDNA derived from T cells, B-cell-depleted T cells, or PBMCs.

Original data processing: Estimation of nucleated cell counts relied on the amplification of reference gene primers. The table came from immunoSEQ multiplex PCR; TCRdb's copy has only in-frame clones and leaves some out. The V and J calls and clone size are taken from that table; D and trimming were inferred from the DNA. The sample carries over 200,000 clones, roughly 86% recorded once. V lost 2 bases, J lost 2 bases, and 23 bases lay in between. Per germline, CDR1 SGHAT and CDR2 FQNNGV. The length of the CDR3 is 19 residues. Sequenced input: peripheral blood. The rearrangement joins TRBV11-2 to TRBJ2-3; a weak D match, TRBD2 (5 bases). The TCR comes from a woman aged 25 to 45 with acute or convalescent COVID-19. The CDR3 sequence is CASSLSRSLAITNTDTQYF. In DNA, the CDR3 is TGTGCCAGCAGCTTATCCCGGAGTCTAGCCATTACCAACACAGATACGCAGTATTTT.